This T cell receptor (beta chain) was sequenced during a study of radiotherapy plus CTLA-4 blockade in lung cancer (dated 2018 in TCRdb). Describing the broader study: Among enrolled patients, 18% had an objective response and about 30% reached disease control. The paper as a whole reports these results and caveats: Early dynamic changes in blood T cell clones, together with increased serum interferon-beta after radiation, were reported as the strongest predictors of response. TCR clones derived from tumors expanded in peripheral blood after treatment with radiotherapy and ipilimumab.

Based on the germline V gene (reference sequence), the CDR1 and CDR2 sequences are SGHAT and FQDESV. Trimming takes 1 base from V and 5 bases from J, and the germline ends sit 12 bases apart. Spanning cysteine to phenylalanine, the CDR3 consists of 15 amino acids. Only the CDR3 region is kept as DNA, spanning 45 bases read in frame from base 1. The study evaluated CTLA-4 blockade (ipilimumab) given together with focal radiation therapy in patients who had chemo-refractory metastatic non-small-cell lung cancer. As for this clone: Its antigen remains unidentified. No base-level quality is on record; no much larger clone is a single base apart.

The library was generated by the immunoSEQ multiplex PCR assay. TCRdb stores this immuneACCESS table with in-frame sequences only. Part of the clones is absent; in the studies checked, under half of the shortfall reflects unresolved V genes, and no reason is known for the rest. The sample table lists about 88,000 clones, less than 80% of them with a count of one. Around 15% of the sample goes to the ten largest clones. This receptor was identified in a human donor with non-small cell lung cancer that progressed on radiotherapy plus ipilimumab. The sequence links TRBV11-1 to TRBJ2-1, with the identity of the D gene unclear. Sequenced material: peripheral blood, taken from a patient treated with radiotherapy plus ipilimumab. The base sequence is TGTGCCAGCAGCTTAGGGGCAGCTTCCCACAATGAGCAGTTCTTC. Its product reads: CASSLGAASHNEQFF. The CDR3, completed at both ends by the reference TRBV11-1 and TRBJ2-1 genes, gives the full variable domain EAEVAQSPRYKITEKSQAVAFWCDPISGHATLYWYRQILGQGPELLVQFQDESVVDDSQLPKDRFSAERLKGVDSTLKIQPAELGDSAMYLCASSLGAASHNEQFFGPGTRLTVL.